These 8 T cell receptor beta chains share one sample of origin, sequenced in a study of T cells in Graves' hyperthyroidism and ophthalmopathy. The TCR beta CDR3 regions underwent amplification using RNA transcripts as the source. HTBI primers were used for first-round RT-PCR of the TCR CDR3. TCRdb analysed the multiplex PCR reads with MiXCR anew, one entry per CDR3 protein. The sample consists of about 420,000 distinct CDR3 sequences, 15% to 19% of them appearing once. The material sequenced was blood. The receptor source for this set is a woman under 30 with Graves' hyperthyroidism.

This clonotype was observed at least ten times. The chain combines TRBV12-3 or TRBV12-4 with TRBJ2-5; 8 bases are shared with TRBD1. The CDR3 is 16 residues long. After removal of 6 bases from V and 1 base from J, the junction contained 10 bases not matched to a gene. CDR3 region: CASSADQGAGQETQYF. The CDR3 DNA sequence: TGTGCCAGCAGCGCCGACCAGGGGGCGGGCCAAGAGACCCAGTACTTC.

At least ten counts were recorded for this clonotype. The V and J genes are TRBV2 and TRBJ2-7; 9 bases fit TRBD1. The germline V gene has CDR1 SNHLY and CDR2 FYNNEI. The CDR3 sequence is 14 residues long. Germline trimming cut 6 bases from V and 6 bases from J; bases unmatched to any gene: 9. The CDR3 bases are TGTGCCAGCAGCATCCGGGACAGGGTTGGCGAGCAGTACTTC. Translation: CASSIRDRVGEQYF. Complete variable domain (other parts from reference TRBV2 and TRBJ2-7): EPEVTQTPSHQVTQMGQEVILRCVPISNHLYFYWYRQILGQKVEFLVSFYNNEISEKSEIFDDQFSVERPDGSNFTLKIRSTKLEDSAMYFCASSIRDRVGEQYFGPGTRLTVT.

V is TRBV4-3 and J is TRBJ1-4, with unresolved D. Trimming removed 0 bases from V and 0 bases from J, with 5 bases in between. CDR1 LGHNA and CDR2 YSLEER come from the germline V gene. This CDR3 contains 15 residues. The CDR3 is CASSQEDTTNEKLFF. For the CDR3, the DNA is TGCGCCAGCAGCCAAGAAGACACAACTAATGAAAAACTGTTTTTT.

There are many counts of this clonotype. The chain is built from TRBV2 and TRBJ1-5; the D is unclear. CDR1 is SNHLY and CDR2 is FYNNEI in the germline V gene. V lost 7 bases, J lost 3 bases, and 16 bases lay in between. The CDR3 is made up of 15 amino acids. The CDR3 coding sequence is TGTGCCAGCACGCGGGAGGTCGTAAACAATCAGCCCCAGCATTTT. Protein sequence: CASTREVVNNQPQHF. Supplemented by reference TRBV2 and TRBJ1-5, the full variable domain reads EPEVTQTPSHQVTQMGQEVILRCVPISNHLYFYWYRQILGQKVEFLVSFYNNEISEKSEIFDDQFSVERPDGSNFTLKIRSTKLEDSAMYFCASTREVVNNQPQHFGDGTRLSIL.

The chain uses TRBV24-1 and TRBJ2-2; D not resolved. CDR1 is KGHDR, CDR2 SFDVKD, per germline. V dropped 4 bases and J dropped 4 bases, with 6 bases sitting between them. CDR3 size: 13 residues. The CDR3 here is CATSEPSTGELFF. The CDR3 DNA follows: TGTGCCACCAGTGAGCCAAGCACCGGGGAGCTGTTTTTT.

This clonotype appeared a few times. This chain uses TRBV4-1 with TRBJ1-1; D is unclear. V was shortened by 2 bases and J by 6 bases, with 16 bases between the two germline ends. Looked up from germline, CDR1 is MGHRA and CDR2 is YSYEKL. The CDR3 runs to 15 residues. For the CDR3, the DNA is TGCGCCAGCAGCCAAATGGGGTTCAAAGCGGCTGAAGCTTTCTTT. This codes for CASSQMGFKAAEAFF.

Many counts were recorded for this clonotype. The chain uses TRBV11-2 and TRBJ2-1, with TRBD1 matching over 9 bases. In germline, CDR1 is SGHAT, CDR2 FQNNGV. With 4 bases clipped from V and 4 bases from J, the junction kept 5 bases outside the gene matches. CDR3 length equals 15 residues. Written as DNA, the CDR3 is TGTGCCAGCAGCTCTCCGGGACAGGGTTACAATGAGCAGTTCTTC. Its protein product is CASSSPGQGYNEQFF.

The chain joins TRBV2 to TRBJ2-7, with D possibly being TRBD2 (5 bases). The CDR3 is 16 amino acids. Germline CDR1 and CDR2: SNHLY and FYNNEI. Between the trimmed V and J ends, which lost 8 bases and 0 bases, there was a span of 20 bases. The CDR3 sequence: CASEYSVRGNSYEQYF. The CDR3 DNA follows: TGTGCCAGCGAGTACAGCGTGAGAGGGAACTCCTACGAGCAGTACTTC.